The 24 T cell receptor beta chains reported below all come from one sample, sequenced in a study of CD4 T cell repertoires in COVID-19. Clones were sequenced by immunoSEQ multiplex PCR, and TCRdb holds only the in-frame ones, with some missing. This table has about 75,000 clones, around four fifths appearing once. Here the sequenced sample was CD4+ T cells from peripheral blood, taken after recovery from COVID-19. Receptors originate from a human donor who had COVID-19.

The V gene is TRBV7-2, the J gene TRBJ2-1; tentatively, D is TRBD1 (6 bases). The CDR3 consists of 15 residues. The V and J ends lost 0 bases and 4 bases respectively, with 10 bases between them. Germline loops: CDR1 SGHTA, CDR2 FQGNSA. CDR3 DNA sequence: TGTGCCAGCAGCTTAGCTCAGGGGAGTTACAATGAGCAGTTCTTC. Protein sequence: CASSLAQGSYNEQFF.

V and J are TRBV7-8 and TRBJ1-2; perhaps TRBD1 as D (5 bases). Germline loops: CDR1 SGHVS, CDR2 FQNEAQ. V was clipped by 1 base and J by 3 bases, with 6 bases between them. The CDR3 is 13 amino acids. Written as DNA, the CDR3 is TGTGCCAGCAGCTTAGGAGGGGACTATGGCTACACCTTC. Translated: CASSLGGDYGYTF.

The J gene is TRBJ1-2, the V gene TRBV6-1; 7 bases agree with TRBD1. V lost 3 bases to trimming and J lost 1 base; unmatched junction nucleotides: 5. This CDR3 region has 15 residues. The germline V gene has CDR1 MNHNS and CDR2 SASEGT. CDR3 protein: CASSDRGLSNYGYTF. DNA for the CDR3: TGTGCCAGCAGTGACAGGGGGTTGAGTAACTATGGCTACACCTTC.

This sequence joins TRBV28 and TRBJ2-7; D unresolved. V lost 3 bases to trimming and J lost 0 bases, with 9 bases between them. CDR1 is MDHEN and CDR2 is SYDVKM in the germline V gene. The CDR3 loop spans 14 amino acids. CDR3 sequence (DNA): TGTGCCAGCAGTTTCGATTCTAACTCCTACGAGCAGTACTTC. Protein: CASSFDSNSYEQYF.

This clone has a single count. V and J are TRBV6-1 and TRBJ2-2; 11 bases align to TRBD1. The V gene's germline CDR1 is MNHNS and CDR2 SASEGT. The CDR3 extends over 14 amino acids. V lost 6 bases to trimming and J lost 6 bases; unmatched junction nucleotides: 3. CDR3 sequence (DNA): TGTGCCAGCAGCCTGGGACAGGGGGCCGGGGAGCTGTTTTTT. Translation gives CASSLGQGAGELFF.

The rearrangement links TRBV27 to TRBJ1-5; tentative D call: TRBD1 (5 bases). There are 13 residues in the CDR3. V was clipped by 2 bases and J by 4 bases, with 6 bases between them. Looked up from germline, CDR1 is MNHEY and CDR2 is SMNVEV (reference sequence). CDR3: CASSLNRNQPQHF. Here the CDR3 DNA reads TGTGCCAGCAGTTTAAACAGGAATCAGCCCCAGCATTTT.

J is TRBJ2-5 and V is TRBV28; D perhaps matches TRBD1 (6 bases). Germline lookup yields CDR1 MDHEN and CDR2 SYDVKM. The CDR3 length is 12 residues. The V end was cut by 6 bases, the J end by 5 bases, with 10 bases between. CDR3 coding DNA: TGTGCCAGCAGACAGGGTGGGGAGACCCAGTACTTC. Encoded protein: CASRQGGETQYF.

V usage is TRBV6-4 and J usage is TRBJ2-3; tentatively, D is TRBD1 or TRBD2 (6 bases each). Trimming cost V 2 bases and J 2 bases, with 11 bases left between them. Germline loops: CDR1 MRHNA, CDR2 SNTAGT. The CDR3 is 15 residues long. The DNA of the CDR3 is TGTGCCAGCAGTGACAGGGGGGTTCTCACAGATACGCAGTATTTT. Translation: CASSDRGVLTDTQYF.

V usage is TRBV6-5 and J usage is TRBJ1-2, with D perhaps TRBD1 (5 bases). CDR3 length: 12 residues. Trimming removed 2 bases from V and 8 bases from J, with 9 bases in between. Looked up from germline, CDR1 is MNHEY and CDR2 is SVGAGI. The DNA for the CDR3 is TGTGCCAGCAGTTACCTAAGGGGAGGCTACACCTTC. This gives the protein CASSYLRGGYTF.

J is TRBJ2-2 and V is TRBV18; tentatively, D is TRBD2 (6 bases). Deletions cut 1 base from V and 5 bases from J, with 11 bases between. The CDR3 sequence is 15 residues long. The germline V gene encodes CDR1 KGHSH and CDR2 LQKENI. DNA for the CDR3: TGTGCCAGCTCACCACTTCAGGGAGGTACCGGGGAGCTGTTTTTT. Its protein is CASSPLQGGTGELFF.

The chain couples TRBV10-3 to TRBJ2-3; 8 positions match TRBD1. The germline V gene has CDR1 ENHRY and CDR2 SYGVKD. V lost 8 bases and J lost 4; bases outside the gene matches: 5. The CDR3 consists of 13 residues. Here the CDR3 reads CAISPGQADTQYF. The CDR3 region has the DNA TGTGCCATCTCCCCGGGACAGGCAGATACGCAGTATTTT.

V usage is TRBV7-2 and J usage is TRBJ2-4; D is possibly TRBD1 (6 bases). V shed 4 bases and J shed 7 bases, with 14 bases lying between them. CDR1 SGHTA and CDR2 FQGNSA come from the germline V gene. This CDR3 comprises 14 residues. CDR3: CASSSQVQGNIQYF. DNA for the CDR3: TGTGCCAGCAGCTCCCAGGTGCAGGGGAACATTCAGTACTTC.

This clone was observed a few times. Other DNA sequences within the sample encode an identical CDR3. This chain connects TRBV18 to TRBJ2-5; D gene unclear. CDR1 KGHSH and CDR2 LQKENI come from the germline V gene. The CDR3 extends over 12 amino acids. V lost 1 base and J lost 2, with 2 bases in between. This chain's CDR3 is CASSPRQETQYF. The CDR3 nucleotides are TGTGCCAGCTCACCACGGCAAGAGACCCAGTACTTC.

The V and J genes are TRBV6-2 or TRBV6-3 and TRBJ2-7; D is possibly TRBD2 (5 bases). V was pared by 5 bases and J by 3 bases, with 17 bases between. Germline CDR1 and CDR2: MNHEY and SVGEGT. This CDR3 comprises 15 residues. The CDR3 reads CASSPRDRGIYEQYF. CDR3 sequence (DNA): TGTGCCAGCAGTCCCCGGGATCGGGGAATCTACGAGCAGTACTTC.

This sequence joins TRBV28 and TRBJ1-2, with no clear D. V was cut by 6 bases and J by 2 bases, with 7 bases left in between. The CDR3 runs to 12 residues. CDR1 and CDR2 from the germline V gene are MDHEN and SYDVKM. Here the CDR3 reads CASRMENYGYTF. The CDR3 DNA follows: TGTGCCAGCAGAATGGAAAACTATGGCTACACCTTC.

The rearrangement joins TRBV28 to TRBJ2-7, with D uncertain. The CDR3 is made up of 14 amino acids. Between the trimmed V and J ends, which lost 6 bases and 5 bases, there was a span of 17 bases. CDR1 is MDHEN and CDR2 is SYDVKM in the germline V gene. The CDR3 loop is CASRIRALSNEQYF. The CDR3 region has the DNA TGTGCCAGCAGGATACGGGCCTTATCGAACGAGCAGTACTTC. Variable domain in full (rest from reference TRBV28 and TRBJ2-7): DVKVTQSSRYLVKRTGEKVFLECVQDMDHENMFWYRQDPGLGLRLIYFSYDVKMKEKGDIPEGYSVSREKKERFSLILESASTNQTSMYLCASRIRALSNEQYFGPGTRLTVT.

V gene TRBV4-2 combines with J gene TRBJ2-3, with D possibly TRBD2 on 5 matching bases. This CDR3 has 17 amino acids. The V end lost 4 bases, the J end lost 0 bases, and 17 bases lay between the germline ends. CDR1 and CDR2 (germline): LGHNA, YNFKEQ. The CDR3 here is CASSPGLVRASTDTQYF. CDR3 nucleotides: TGTGCCAGCAGCCCCGGTTTGGTGCGGGCCAGCACAGATACGCAGTATTTT.

The J gene is TRBJ2-1, the V gene TRBV2; D is unclear. This CDR3 has 13 amino acids. In germline, CDR1 is SNHLY, CDR2 FYNNEI. Trimming pared 4 bases from V and 5 bases from J, leaving 9 bases between. CDR3 region: CASSVARHNEQFF. The CDR3 bases are TGTGCCAGCAGTGTGGCCCGTCACAATGAGCAGTTCTTC.

CDR3 nucleotide sequence: TGTGCCAGCAGCCTACTGTCCGGGGAGACCCAGTACTTC. Its protein is CASSLLSGETQYF. This chain connects TRBV7-3 to TRBJ2-5; D unclear. Trimming cost V 5 bases and J 5 bases, with 12 bases left between them. In germline, CDR1 is SGHTA, CDR2 FQGTGA. The CDR3 runs 13 residues.

The rearrangement uses TRBV15 and TRBJ1-4; D unclear. V shed 0 bases and J shed 7 bases, with 9 bases lying between them. This CDR3 spans 14 amino acids. Germline loops: CDR1 LNHNV, CDR2 YYDKDF (reference sequence). The CDR3 coding sequence is TGTGCCACCAGCAGAGATAGGCGGATTGAAAAACTGTTTTTT. Translation gives CATSRDRRIEKLFF. The variable domain in full, with the rest retrieved from reference TRBV15 and TRBJ1-4, is DAMVIQNPRYQVTQFGKPVTLSCSQTLNHNVMYWYQQKSSQAPKLLFHYYDKDFNNEADTPDNFQSRRPNTSFCFLDIRSPGLGDTAMYLCATSRDRRIEKLFFGSGTQLSVL.

The chain employs TRBV6-5 and TRBJ2-3, with 8 nucleotides matching TRBD2. J was trimmed by 6 bases and V by 11 bases; bases with no gene match: 10. Germline lookup yields CDR1 MNHEY and CDR2 SVGAGI. This CDR3 is 13 amino acids long. CDR3 in amino acids: CAVRSSGVDTQYF. CDR3 nucleotide sequence: TGTGCCGTTCGTAGTAGCGGGGTTGATACGCAGTATTTT.

The V and J genes are TRBV25-1 and TRBJ2-7, with TRBD1 matching 12 bases. Germline-derived CDR1 and CDR2 are MGHDK and SYGVNS. The CDR3 loop spans 15 amino acids. The junction had 5 bases not matched to a gene; V was cut back by 6 bases and J by 2 bases. CDR3 coding DNA: TGTGCCAGCAGACCGGGACAGGGGGCCACCTACGAGCAGTACTTC. It encodes CASRPGQGATYEQYF.

This chain links TRBV19 with TRBJ2-2, with D perhaps matching TRBD1 (6 bases). The CDR3 spans 16 residues. Trimming left V 10 bases short and J 1 base short, with 19 bases between. The V gene's germline CDR1 is LNHDA and CDR2 SQIVND (reference sequence). CDR3 bases: TGTGCCACCTCACTCGGACAGTTTTGGAACACCGGGGAGCTGTTTTTT. Translation: CATSLGQFWNTGELFF.

The J gene is TRBJ2-7, the V gene TRBV25-1; no clear D. V was cut by 1 base and J by 4 bases, with 8 bases left in between. Germline values: CDR1 MGHDK, CDR2 SYGVNS. The CDR3 has 13 residues. The CDR3 protein is CASSESIGYEQYF. The CDR3 nucleotides are TGTGCCAGCAGTGAATCAATTGGATACGAGCAGTACTTC.